A single sample gave rise to the 27 T cell receptor beta chains below, sequenced in a study of blood T cell repertoires in COVID-19. Measured with immunoSEQ multiplex PCR; TCRdb has only the in-frame clones, and not every one. Of under 95,000 clones detected, over 80% appear once; the ten largest clones hold 10% to 12%. The material sequenced was peripheral blood. These receptors originate from a human donor in a cohort sampled during active COVID-19.

This chain joins TRBV28 and TRBJ2-1; 7 nucleotides line up with TRBD2. The CDR3 spans 21 residues. CDR1 is MDHEN and CDR2 is SYDVKM in the germline V gene. Trimming took 6 bases from V and 0 from J; bases not matched to a gene: 23. CDR3 residues: CASRGQRGRESSGPSYNEQFF. CDR3 DNA: TGTGCCAGCAGAGGGCAGCGTGGCAGGGAGTCTAGCGGACCCTCCTACAATGAGCAGTTCTTC.

The chain's CDR3 is CASSSGGTGTYEQYF. CDR3 in DNA: TGTGCCAGCAGCTCGGGAGGGACAGGGACCTACGAGCAGTACTTC. The chain joins TRBV7-3 to TRBJ2-7; weak D call: TRBD1 (9 bases). Germline V lookup: CDR1 SGHTA, CDR2 FQGTGA. The CDR3 loop spans 15 amino acids. Trimming removed 4 bases at V and 2 bases at J, with 15 bases between.

This clone was detected ten times or more. This chain connects TRBV5-6 to TRBJ1-4; D not certain. Deletions cut 4 bases from V and 5 bases from J, with 18 bases between. CDR3 size: 16 residues. Germline assignment: CDR1 SGHDT and CDR2 YYEEEE. The CDR3 spells CASSRGGLRGNEKLFF. CDR3 in DNA: TGTGCCAGCAGCCGAGGAGGGCTTCGAGGCAATGAAAAACTGTTTTTT. The whole variable domain, remainder taken from reference TRBV5-6 and TRBJ1-4, is DAGVTQSPTHLIKTRGQQVTLRCSPKSGHDTVSWYQQALGQGPQFIFQYYEEEERQRGNFPDRFSGHQFPNYSSELNVNALLLGDSALYLCASSRGGLRGNEKLFFGSGTQLSVL.

This chain joins TRBV28 and TRBJ1-5; the match to TRBD1 covers 7 bases. The CDR3 length is 15 residues. Germline-derived CDR1 and CDR2 are MDHEN and SYDVKM. V was clipped by 5 bases and J by 0 bases; unmatched bases: 4. CDR3 nucleotide sequence: TGTGCCAGCAGTGGGACAGCCTATAGCAATCAGCCCCAGCATTTT. It encodes CASSGTAYSNQPQHF.

This clone was observed a single time. The chain is built from TRBV2 and TRBJ2-3, with TRBD2 matching 10 bases. CDR3 length: 15 residues. Losses at the gene ends were 7 bases for V and 5 bases for J; bases not matched to a gene: 9. Germline-derived CDR1 and CDR2 are SNHLY and FYNNEI. CDR3 coding DNA: TGTGCCAGCAATCCAGCGGGGGGGTCTATAGATACGCAGTATTTT. Amino acid sequence: CASNPAGGSIDTQYF.

The J gene is TRBJ2-7, the V gene TRBV6-5, with 7 nucleotides matching TRBD1. Germline-derived CDR1 and CDR2 are MNHEY and SVGAGI. V shed 5 bases and J 5 bases; nucleotides not matched to a gene: 12. This CDR3 comprises 15 residues. CDR3 nucleotide sequence: TGTGCCAGCAGTCCGACAGGGCTAAACCCCCACGAGCAGTACTTC. It encodes CASSPTGLNPHEQYF.

This chain links TRBV5-5 with TRBJ2-2; 7 bases map to TRBD1. V shed 1 base, J shed 3 bases, and the junction held 9 bases outside the gene matches. This CDR3 comprises 17 residues. Germline CDR1 and CDR2: SGHKS and YYEKEE (reference sequence). This CDR3 is CASSLLAGGGDTGELFF. CDR3 nucleotides: TGTGCCAGCAGCTTGCTGGCAGGGGGTGGGGACACCGGGGAGCTGTTTTTT.

The CDR3 sequence: CASSSPPTGTYEQYF. The CDR3 region has the DNA TGTGCCAGCAGTTCCCCGCCGACAGGGACCTACGAGCAGTACTTC. The rearrangement joins TRBV28 to TRBJ2-7; 7 nucleotides align to TRBD1. Germline V gene data show CDR1 as MDHEN and CDR2 as SYDVKM. V trimming: 4 bases; J trimming: 2 bases; junction bases outside the gene matches: 8. CDR3 size: 15 residues.

The V call is TRBV12-3 or TRBV12-4, the J call TRBJ1-5; D is uncertain. Trimming shortened V by 1 base and J by 5 bases, and 6 bases separated the two germline ends. The CDR3 extends over 13 amino acids. In DNA form, the CDR3 reads TGTGCCAGCAGTTTAGTGGGAGATCAGCCCCAGCATTTT. Its protein product is CASSLVGDQPQHF.

This clone was counted between two and nine times. This rearrangement joins TRBV2 to TRBJ1-5, with D perhaps matching TRBD1 (6 bases). The V and J ends lost 6 bases and 4 bases respectively, with 16 bases between them. The germline V gene encodes CDR1 SNHLY and CDR2 FYNNEI. The CDR3 has 15 amino acids. CDR3 nucleotide sequence: TGTGCCAGCAGAGGAACAGGGACGCAAAATCAGCCCCAGCATTTT. It encodes CASRGTGTQNQPQHF.

This chain connects TRBV5-1 to TRBJ2-5; D call uncertain. Looked up from germline, CDR1 is SGHRS and CDR2 is YFSETQ. This CDR3 comprises 13 residues. V was pared by 4 bases and J by 5 bases, with 12 bases between. The CDR3 spells CASSLPPYETQYF. DNA for the CDR3: TGCGCCAGCAGCCTCCCACCCTACGAGACCCAGTACTTC.

The chain employs TRBV9 and TRBJ2-1; the D gene is possibly TRBD2 (5 bases). Germline V gives CDR1 SGDLS, CDR2 YYNGEE. The CDR3 extends over 16 amino acids. Trimming removed 4 bases from V and 7 bases from J, with 21 bases in between. The CDR3 here is CASSPRLRRLDNEQFF. As DNA, the CDR3 is TGTGCCAGCAGCCCCCGGCTGAGGAGGTTAGATAATGAGCAGTTCTTC.

V is TRBV5-6 and J is TRBJ1-1; D is possibly TRBD1 (5 bases). The germline V and J ends were trimmed by 3 bases and 0 bases, with 12 bases remaining between them. Germline V lookup: CDR1 SGHDT, CDR2 YYEEEE. The CDR3 is 15 residues long. The CDR3 loop is CASSSSGQMNTEAFF. In nucleotides, the CDR3 is TGTGCCAGCAGCTCGTCAGGGCAAATGAACACTGAAGCTTTCTTT.

CDR3 bases: TGTGCCAGCAGCCAAGATGTGTCAGTCTCTGGAAACACCATATATTTT. Translation gives CASSQDVSVSGNTIYF. The chain uses TRBV4-2 and TRBJ1-3; D is unresolved. Germline V gives CDR1 LGHNA, CDR2 YNFKEQ. The V end lost 0 bases, the J end lost 0 bases, and 9 bases lay between the germline ends. The CDR3 is made up of 16 amino acids.

The genes are TRBV5-6 and TRBJ2-1, with 16 bases identical to TRBD2. Trimming cost V 4 bases and J 7 bases; bases outside gene matches: 5. From germline, CDR1 is SGHDT and CDR2 YYEEEE. CDR3 size: 16 residues. The CDR3 sequence: CASSPGLAGGLNEQFF. In DNA, the CDR3 is TGTGCCAGCAGCCCGGGACTAGCGGGAGGGCTAAATGAGCAGTTCTTC.

This clone was seen only a few times. The chain carries TRBV5-4 and TRBJ2-3, with 15 bases aligning to TRBD2. This CDR3 has 17 residues. The V and J ends lost 3 bases and 2 bases, in that order; junction bases with no gene match: 4. Germline CDR1 SGHNT, CDR2 YYREEE (reference sequence). In DNA form, the CDR3 reads TGTGCCAGCAGCTCTGGGACTAGCGGGGGGCTCACAGATACGCAGTATTTT. This encodes CASSSGTSGGLTDTQYF. The full variable domain, its missing parts supplied by reference TRBV5-4 and TRBJ2-3, is ETGVTQSPTHLIKTRGQQVTLRCSSQSGHNTVSWYQQALGQGPQFIFQYYREEENGRGNFPPRFSGLQFPNYSSELNVNALELDDSALYLCASSSGTSGGLTDTQYFGPGTRLTVL.

This clone was recorded only once. The V gene is TRBV5-1, the J gene TRBJ1-2; TRBD1 matches 7 bases. The germline CDR1 and CDR2 sequences are SGHRS and YFSETQ. V was pared by 0 bases and J by 4 bases, with 6 bases of the junction left unmatched. This CDR3 region has 15 residues. The CDR3 coding sequence is TGCGCCAGCAGCTTGGACGGACAGGATATCTATGGCTACACCTTC. Translated, it gives CASSLDGQDIYGYTF.

The chain links TRBV5-1 to TRBJ1-2; D is perhaps TRBD1 (5 bases). Between the trimmed V and J ends, which lost 0 bases and 0 bases, there was a span of 12 bases. This CDR3 is 16 amino acids long. The germline V gene has CDR1 SGHRS and CDR2 YFSETQ. CDR3 DNA: TGCGCCAGCAGCTTGGATTCGGCAGGGACTAACTATGGCTACACCTTC. It encodes CASSLDSAGTNYGYTF.

The genes are TRBV2 and TRBJ2-5; maybe TRBD1 (5 bases). CDR3 length: 13 amino acids. Germline V lookup: CDR1 SNHLY, CDR2 FYNNEI. V was trimmed by 7 bases and J by 2 bases, leaving 11 bases between them. CDR3 sequence: CASMAGQQETQYF. DNA of the CDR3: TGTGCCAGCATGGCAGGACAACAAGAGACCCAGTACTTC.

This clone has a single count. The chain joins TRBV18 to TRBJ2-7, with 11 positions matching TRBD1. CDR3 length: 15 residues. Per the germline V gene, CDR1 is KGHSH and CDR2 is LQKENI. V shed 6 bases and J 4 bases; nucleotides not matched to a gene: 8. CDR3 region: CASSTAGQGVYEQYF. The CDR3 region has the DNA TGTGCCAGCTCTACCGCGGGACAGGGGGTATACGAGCAGTACTTC.

The J gene is TRBJ2-7, the V gene TRBV5-4; 7 nucleotides match TRBD1. Germline V gene lookup returns CDR1 SGHNT and CDR2 YYREEE (reference sequence). Trimming took 6 bases from V and 5 from J; bases not matched to a gene: 8. The CDR3 covers 13 residues. The CDR3 coding sequence is TGTGCCAGCACCGAGGAAGACAGGGACGAGCAGTACTTC. This sequence encodes CASTEEDRDEQYF.

The chain couples TRBV6-6 to TRBJ2-2, with TRBD1 matching over 12 bases. CDR3 length: 19 residues. The germline V gene has CDR1 MNHNY and CDR2 SVGAGI (reference sequence). Trimming cost V 5 bases and J 4 bases; bases outside gene matches: 14. In DNA form, the CDR3 reads TGTGCCAGCAGTCGGAAAGGCTGGGGACAGGGGGCGGGCACCGGGGAGCTGTTTTTT. Translating gives CASSRKGWGQGAGTGELFF.

V is TRBV7-2 and J is TRBJ1-4; 11 bases are a match to TRBD1. CDR3 length: 16 residues. Trimming cost V 1 base and J 8 bases; bases outside gene matches: 6. Germline CDR1 reads SGHTA; CDR2 reads FQGNSA. The CDR3 is CASSLDSGQGVEKLFF. CDR3 DNA sequence: TGTGCCAGCAGCTTAGATTCGGGACAGGGGGTAGAAAAACTGTTTTTT.

The rearrangement joins TRBV7-2 to TRBJ2-7; D call uncertain. Germline loops: CDR1 SGHTA, CDR2 FQGNSA. Trimming stripped 5 bases from V and 1 base from J, with 12 bases between. The CDR3 consists of 14 residues. CDR3 nucleotides: TGTGCCAGCAGCCCCCAGACTGAATCCTACGAGCAGTACTTC. Its protein is CASSPQTESYEQYF.

V gene TRBV28 combines with J gene TRBJ1-4; a weak D match, TRBD1 (6 bases). The length of the CDR3 is 15 residues. V lost 1 base to trimming and J lost 6 bases, with 12 bases between them. Germline-derived CDR1 and CDR2 are MDHEN and SYDVKM. The CDR3 here is CASSLYGAGDEKLFF. The CDR3 DNA reads TGTGCCAGCAGTTTATACGGGGCAGGGGATGAAAAACTGTTTTTT.

This clone occurred a few times. V usage is TRBV3-1 (or the pseudogene TRBV3-2) and J usage is TRBJ1-1; D not certain. CDR1 and CDR2 (germline): LGHDT, YNNKEL (reference sequence). The CDR3 runs to 14 residues. V was pared by 2 bases and J by 0 bases, with 7 bases between. CDR3 sequence (DNA): TGTGCCAGCAGCCAAACCGGGTTGAACACTGAAGCTTTCTTT. Its protein product is CASSQTGLNTEAFF.

J is TRBJ1-5 and V is TRBV10-3, with TRBD1 matching 10 bases. Germline loops: CDR1 ENHRY, CDR2 SYGVKD. The CDR3 is 14 residues long. V shed 8 bases and J 3 bases; nucleotides not matched to a gene: 4. Written as DNA, the CDR3 is TGTGCCATCGGGGACAGGGGACTCAATCAGCCCCAGCATTTT. It yields the protein CAIGDRGLNQPQHF.